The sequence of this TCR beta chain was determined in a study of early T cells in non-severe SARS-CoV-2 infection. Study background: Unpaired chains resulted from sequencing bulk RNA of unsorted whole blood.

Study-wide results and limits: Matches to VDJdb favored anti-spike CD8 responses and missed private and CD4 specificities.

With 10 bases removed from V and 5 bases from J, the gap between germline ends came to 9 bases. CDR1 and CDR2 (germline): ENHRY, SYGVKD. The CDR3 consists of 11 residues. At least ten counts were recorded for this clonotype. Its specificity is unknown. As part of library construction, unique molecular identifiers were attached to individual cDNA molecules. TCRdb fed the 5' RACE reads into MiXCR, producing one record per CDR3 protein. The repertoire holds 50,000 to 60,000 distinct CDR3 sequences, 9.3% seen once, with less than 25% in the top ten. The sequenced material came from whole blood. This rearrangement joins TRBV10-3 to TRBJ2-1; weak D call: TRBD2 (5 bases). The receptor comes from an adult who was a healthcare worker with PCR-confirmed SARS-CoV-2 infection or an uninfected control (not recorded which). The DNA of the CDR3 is TGTGCCACCGGGATCAACAATGAGCAGTTCTTC. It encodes CATGINNEQFF.